This T cell receptor beta chain was captured in a study of T cells in Graves' hyperthyroidism and ophthalmopathy (dated by TCRdb to between 2019 and 2020). About the investigation overall: Peripheral blood samples were taken at initial diagnosis, before any treatment was given. In addition, the study compared T-cell repertoires in thyroid tissue and in blood from roughly 6 Graves' hyperthyroidism patients. Prospective prediction of ophthalmopathy was tested in an independent validation cohort of some 19 hyperthyroidism patients and 17 patients who later progressed to ophthalmopathy. According to the paper, TCR Vbeta CDR3 sequencing was carried out on around 140 peripheral blood samples, which came from approximately 41 ophthalmopathy, 70 to 80 hyperthyroidism and roughly 17 progressor patients. After blood sampling, hyperthyroidism patients were treated with methimazole at a starting dose of 30 mg daily, and ophthalmopathy patients were treated with high-dose intravenous methylprednisolone. For training and testing, the 110 or so patients in the discovery cohort were randomly divided in a 7:3 ratio. A discovery cohort of roughly 96 patients, 43 with Graves' ophthalmopathy and approximately 55 with stable Graves' hyperthyroidism, was used to find distinguishing TCR V-J signatures.

Ophthalmopathy patients had moderately to severely active disease, Clinical Activity Score of at least 3, NOSPECS grade of at least 4, and duration under 3 months. Any patient with an uncontrolled infection, another autoimmune disease, pregnancy or lactation was excluded. Diagnoses were based on clinical symptoms, serum thyroxine and TRAb, thyroid ultrasound and orbital computed tomography. PBMCs were separated from under 12 ml of fresh peripheral blood using Ficoll-Paque density gradient centrifugation. Total RNA was extracted with Trizol reagent, and quality was checked on an Agilent 2100 Bioanalyzer. The germline V gene supplies CDR1 SGHTA and CDR2 FQGTGA. The CDR3 spans 17 residues, from the cysteine through the phenylalanine. The CDR3 DNA has 51 bases and is translated from base 1. Trimming takes 4 bases from V and 2 bases from J, and the germline ends sit 19 bases apart. TCR beta CDR3 regions were amplified from RNA transcripts. A first-round RT-PCR of the TCR CDR3 used the HTBI primer set with the Qiagen OneStep RT-PCR kit. Libraries were constructed in a second round of multiplex PCR, after which size selection and purification were performed. The libraries were sequenced on an Illumina HiSeq2000 using paired-end 100 bp reads. The paper's processing steps were these. SOAPnuke was used to process the raw data, removing reads that contained adapters or uncalled bases, had a mean Phred below 15, or lacked an exact match to the constant primer or identifier. High-quality paired reads were merged using COPE v1.2.5, and each unique nucleotide sequence was defined as a clonotype. Clonotypes were aligned to IMGT TRBV, TRBD and TRBJ reference segments using MiTCR v1.1. Only V-J combinations with frequency above 0.0001, covering 99% to 99.2% of repertoires, were analysed. A TCS score was defined as the ratio between F50 (clonal expansion) and ExV (chaos), using BLOSUM62-based TCRdist between CDR3 peptides within each V-J. Welch's t-statistics and random forest reduced roughly 540 V-J features to 13, which were used in a naive Bayes classifier (R e1071). TCRdb trimmed public reads at Q25 via fastp, called clones via MiXCR and kept in-frame beta chains. Every entry covers one CDR3 protein and lists the most common genes and DNA from its rows. The V and J calls were determined by TCRdb, not by the authors. Recorded for this sample are more than 450,000 distinct CDR3 sequences; 15% to 20% of them occurred a single time. The top ten hold approximately 50% of the sample.

In its sample, this clonotype was seen many times. Its antigen specificity is not known. No per-base quality is available; no much larger clone lies one base away. Summary of the overall study and its limitations: Ophthalmopathy was separated from stable hyperthyroidism by a 13 V-J signature model, with around 90% sensitivity and approximately 81% specificity obtained in cross-validation and 80%/75% obtained in testing. No statistical method was used to fix the sample size in advance, and group allocation was not hidden from the investigators. Most expanded thyroid clonotypes (frequency above 0.001) were also detected in blood, suggesting blood repertoires may reflect thyroid immune responses. In validation, the model predicted progression to ophthalmopathy a median of about 6.8 months before onset, with 65% to 71% sensitivity and 72.22% specificity.

The chain links TRBV7-3 with TRBJ2-3; the D gene is tentatively TRBD1 or TRBD2, each matching 5 bases. The sequence derives from a middle-aged man with Graves' ophthalmopathy. Sequencing was carried out using blood. The encoded CDR3 is CASSSTGPPWYTDTQYF. The nucleotides read TGTGCCAGCAGCTCCACGGGACCACCTTGGTACACAGATACGCAGTATTTT.